This T cell receptor (beta chain) was retrieved from a study of beta chain features in type 1 diabetes (dated by TCRdb to 2017 to 2018). For context, the study as a whole: Patients and healthy donors did not differ in mean age, gender distribution, total cell number or subset yield. Across all samples, about 110 million sorted cells were examined, and cell number per subset correlated strongly with RNA yield. In the study, TCRB repertoires of sorted circulating CD4+ T cell subsets from recently diagnosed type 1 diabetes patients were compared with those of matched healthy donors. Naive and central memory subsets were obtained from all 30 or so donors, but regulatory and stem cell-like memory subsets were isolated from only 8 patients and roughly 8 healthy donors.

The CDR3 spans 16 residues, from the cysteine through the phenylalanine. The retained sequence is limited to the CDR3, 48 bases, with the frame set at the first base. Sequences SGHTA (CDR1) and FQGNSA (CDR2) are obtained from the germline V gene. For this chain, trimming is 5 bases at the V end and 2 bases at the J end, and the number of junction bases without a gene match is 6. The paper as a whole reports these results and caveats: At VDJ recombination sites, type 1 diabetes patients had fewer insertions and more deleted nucleotides, which implies abnormalities in thymic rearrangement. HLA sub-analyses involved small numbers of individuals, so any influence of HLA type on TCRB rearrangement remained unresolved. The naive, central memory and regulatory TCRB repertoires appeared to resemble one another more closely among patients than among healthy donors. Because cDNA was sequenced instead of genomic DNA, highly expressing activated cells could be over-represented, though the groups showed no difference in activation or CD3 levels. PCR may preferentially amplify shorter templates, but because patient and control samples were amplified and corrected together, any resulting skew would affect both groups equally. A moderate but significant shortening of TCRB CDR3 length was observed in type 1 diabetes patients in all four CD4+ subsets.

A single peripheral blood draw of approximately 120 mL on average was collected from each donor into heparinised tubes. Using a panel that included CD45RO, CCR7, CD25, CD127, CD95 and CD27, naive, central memory, regulatory and stem cell-like memory CD4+ T cells were sorted on a BD FACSAria II. All sorted populations exceeded 98% purity. Right away, PBMCs were isolated by Lymphoprep density gradient centrifugation and were stained directly, with no culture step. So that batch effects would be minimized, each experiment stained and sorted samples in pairs, pairing one healthy donor with one patient. The table lists this clone with a few counts. Its antigen has not been determined. Per-nucleotide qualities are absent, and no much larger clonotype sits a single base away. All of the isolated RNA was reverse transcribed with the High Capacity cDNA Reverse Transcription Kit, so expressed TCRB transcripts were sequenced. Deep immunoSEQ sequencing was applied to naive, central memory and regulatory T cell samples, giving an average of approximately 3.8 million total reads per sample. Sorted cells were lysed in RLT buffer, and RNA was extracted using DNase-treated RNeasy Micro or Mini kits according to cell number. To prevent cross-contamination, every cell subset was processed on its own, while patient and healthy donor samples were processed together. Using the immunoSEQ multiplex PCR, TCRB sequences were amplified from cDNA into 87-bp fragments spanning the CDR3 region. The amplicons were sequenced using the Illumina HiSeq platform. As for the authors' bioinformatics: Synthetic template baselines were used to correct PCR bias computationally, reads within Hamming distance 2 were collapsed, and singletons that could not be merged were discarded. By aligning reads against IMGT, V, D and J genes, CDR3 length, and insertions or deletions at six rearrangement sites were assigned. Clonotype counts were normalized to sorted cell number within each subset before computing true diversity and Gini coefficients with the tcR R package. The overlap coefficient, calculated on TCRB nucleotide sequences, was used to measure repertoire sharing. Out-of-frame TCRB sequences from naive cells were analyzed as a proxy for the pre-selection repertoire. Here the immuneACCESS table is served through TCRdb, limited to in-frame sequences with V and J called. Missing clones are a known gap in these copies; in checked studies unresolved V genes cover under half, and the rest lacks a known reason. The V and J calls and clone size were taken over from that table, and D and trimming were inferred from the DNA. The sample contains 390,000 or so clones, over 11% of them found a single time. The top ten hold roughly 0.04% of the sample.

The origin of this receptor is a man younger than 45 in good health. The specimen sequenced was naive CD4+ T cells from blood. The cell subset or site label, read with the paper, signifies: true naive CD4+ T cells. This chain joins TRBV7-2 to TRBJ2-3, with 11 central nucleotides matching TRBD2. DNA sequence: TGTGCCAGCAGCCCCATAGCGGGGGGGCCCACAGATACGCAGTATTTT. Its protein reads: CASSPIAGGPTDTQYF.